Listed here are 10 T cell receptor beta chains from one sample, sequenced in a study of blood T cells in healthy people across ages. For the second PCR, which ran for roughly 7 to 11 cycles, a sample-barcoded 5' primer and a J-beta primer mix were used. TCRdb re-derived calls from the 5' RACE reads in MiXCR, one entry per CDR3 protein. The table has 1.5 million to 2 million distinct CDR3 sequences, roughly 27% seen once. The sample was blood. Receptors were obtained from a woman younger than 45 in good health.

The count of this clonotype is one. CDR3 sequence (DNA): TGCAGCGTTGTCTGGGGTCAGAAGCAGCACACCTTC. Its protein is CSVVWGQKQHTF. The chain employs TRBV29-1 and TRBJ1-2, with D unresolved. The germline CDR1 and CDR2 sequences are SQVTM and ANQGSEA. V was pared by 4 bases and J by 12 bases, with 18 bases between. CDR3 size: 12 residues.

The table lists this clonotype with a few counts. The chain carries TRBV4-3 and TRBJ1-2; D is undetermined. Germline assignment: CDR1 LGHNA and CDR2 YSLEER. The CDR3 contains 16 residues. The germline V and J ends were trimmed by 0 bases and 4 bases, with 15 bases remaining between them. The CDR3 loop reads CASSQDKWQVTYGYTF. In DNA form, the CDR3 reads TGCGCCAGCAGCCAAGATAAGTGGCAGGTGACCTATGGCTACACCTTC.

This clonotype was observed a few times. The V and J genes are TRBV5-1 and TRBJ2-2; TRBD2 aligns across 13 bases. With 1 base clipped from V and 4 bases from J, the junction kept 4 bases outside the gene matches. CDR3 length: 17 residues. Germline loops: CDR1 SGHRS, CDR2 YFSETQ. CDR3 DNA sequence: TGCGCCAGCAGCTTGAGGACTAGCGGGGGCCCCACCGGGGAGCTGTTTTTT. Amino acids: CASSLRTSGGPTGELFF.

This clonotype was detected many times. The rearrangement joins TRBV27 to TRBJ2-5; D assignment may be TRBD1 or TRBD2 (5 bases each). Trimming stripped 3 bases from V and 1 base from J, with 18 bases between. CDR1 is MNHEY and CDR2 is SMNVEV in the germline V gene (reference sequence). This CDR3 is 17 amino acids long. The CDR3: CASSLRGAGTVQETQYF. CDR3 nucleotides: TGTGCCAGCAGTTTGAGAGGAGCAGGGACGGTCCAAGAGACCCAGTACTTC.

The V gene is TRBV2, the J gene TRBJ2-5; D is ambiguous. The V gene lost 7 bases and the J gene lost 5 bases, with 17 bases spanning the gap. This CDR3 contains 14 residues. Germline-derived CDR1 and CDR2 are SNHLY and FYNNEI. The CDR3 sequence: CASTGLIVRETQYF. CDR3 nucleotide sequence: TGTGCCAGCACCGGGCTGATAGTTCGGGAGACCCAGTACTTC. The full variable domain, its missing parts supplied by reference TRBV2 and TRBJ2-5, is EPEVTQTPSHQVTQMGQEVILRCVPISNHLYFYWYRQILGQKVEFLVSFYNNEISEKSEIFDDQFSVERPDGSNFTLKIRSTKLEDSAMYFCASTGLIVRETQYFGPGTRLLVL.

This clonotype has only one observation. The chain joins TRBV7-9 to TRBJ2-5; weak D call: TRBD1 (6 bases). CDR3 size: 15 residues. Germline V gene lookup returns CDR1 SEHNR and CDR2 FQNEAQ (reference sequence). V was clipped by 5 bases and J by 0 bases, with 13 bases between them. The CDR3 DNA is TGTGCCAGCAGCGAACAGGGATCCTACCAAGAGACCCAGTACTTC. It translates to CASSEQGSYQETQYF. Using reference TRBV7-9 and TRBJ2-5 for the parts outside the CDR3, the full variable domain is DTGVSQNPRHKITKRGQNVTFRCDPISEHNRLYWYRQTLGQGPEFLTYFQNEAQLEKSRLLSDRFSAERPKGSFSTLEIQRTEQGDSAMYLCASSEQGSYQETQYFGPGTRLLVL.

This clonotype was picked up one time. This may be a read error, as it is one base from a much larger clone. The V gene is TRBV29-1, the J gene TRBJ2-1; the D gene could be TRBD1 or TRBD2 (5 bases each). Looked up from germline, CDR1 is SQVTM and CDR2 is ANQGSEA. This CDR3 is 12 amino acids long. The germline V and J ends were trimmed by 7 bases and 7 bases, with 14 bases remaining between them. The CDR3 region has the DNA TGCAGCGCTGAGGGGACGAAAAATGAGCAGTTCTTC. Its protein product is CSAEGTKNEQFF.

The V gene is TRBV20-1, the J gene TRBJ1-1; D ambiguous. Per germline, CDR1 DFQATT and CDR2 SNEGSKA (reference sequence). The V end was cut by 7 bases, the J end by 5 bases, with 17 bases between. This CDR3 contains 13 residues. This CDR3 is CSVGIGSGTEAFF. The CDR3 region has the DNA TGCAGTGTTGGAATTGGCTCGGGAACTGAAGCTTTCTTT.

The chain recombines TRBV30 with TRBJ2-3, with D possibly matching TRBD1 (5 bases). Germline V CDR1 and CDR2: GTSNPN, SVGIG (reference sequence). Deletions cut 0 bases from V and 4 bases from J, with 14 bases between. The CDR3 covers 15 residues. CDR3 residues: CAWSVLGQSADTQYF. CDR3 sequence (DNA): TGTGCCTGGAGTGTTTTGGGGCAAAGCGCAGATACGCAGTATTTT.

CDR3 region: CASSLGPGTAMNTEAFF. CDR3 nucleotides: TGTGCCAGCAGCTTAGGTCCGGGTACTGCGATGAACACTGAAGCTTTCTTT. The chain combines TRBV11-1 with TRBJ1-1; the D is unclear. This CDR3 is 17 amino acids long. The germline V gene has CDR1 SGHAT and CDR2 FQDESV (reference sequence). The ends were cut back, 1 base at V and 0 bases at J, with 15 bases in the middle.